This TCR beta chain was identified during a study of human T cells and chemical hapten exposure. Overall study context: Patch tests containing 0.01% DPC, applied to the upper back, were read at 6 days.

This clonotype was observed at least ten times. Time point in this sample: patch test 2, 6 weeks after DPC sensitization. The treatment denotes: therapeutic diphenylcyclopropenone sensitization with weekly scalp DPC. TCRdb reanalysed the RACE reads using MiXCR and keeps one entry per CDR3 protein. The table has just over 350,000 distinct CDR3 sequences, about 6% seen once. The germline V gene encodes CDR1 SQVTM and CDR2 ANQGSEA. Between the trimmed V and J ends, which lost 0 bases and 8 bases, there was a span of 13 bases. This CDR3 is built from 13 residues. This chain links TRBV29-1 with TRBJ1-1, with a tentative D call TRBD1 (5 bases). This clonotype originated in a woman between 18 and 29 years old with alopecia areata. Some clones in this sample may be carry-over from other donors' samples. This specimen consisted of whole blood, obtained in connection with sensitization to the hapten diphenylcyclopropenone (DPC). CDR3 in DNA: TGCAGCGTTGAAGACCCCGGGACCGAGGAAGCTTTCTTT. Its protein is CSVEDPGTEEAFF. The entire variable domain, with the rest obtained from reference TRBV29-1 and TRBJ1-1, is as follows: SAVISQKPSRDICQRGTSLTIQCQVDSQVTMMFWYRQQPGQSLTLIATANQGSEATYESGFVIDKFPISRPNLTFSTLTVSNMSPEDSSIYLCSVEDPGTEEAFFGQGTRLTVV.